Reported below is one T cell receptor (beta chain). The record originates from a study of T-cell memory formation after mild COVID-19. V lost 0 bases, J lost 5 bases, and 7 bases stayed unmatched. This CDR3 comprises 17 residues. Germline V CDR1 and CDR2: LNHNV, YYDKDF (reference sequence). TCRdb recomputed calls from the 5' RACE reads with MiXCR, one row per CDR3 protein. The repertoire includes about 540,000 distinct CDR3 sequences, about 20% of them detected once, and roughly an eighth sits in the top ten. This chain uses TRBV15 with TRBJ2-2, with 9 nucleotides matching TRBD1. The material sequenced was PBMCs or a T cell subset sorted from them (not recorded which). This TCR was sampled from an adult woman who had mild COVID-19 (a few samples of this study predate the infection). Cell type and time point are not known. The CDR3 DNA follows: TGTGCCACCAGCAGAGACCTACCGGGACAGGGAACCGGGGAGCTGTTTTTT. It encodes CATSRDLPGQGTGELFF.